These 20 T cell receptor beta chains came from one sample sequenced in a study of cytomegalovirus exposure and HLA in healthy donors. PCR employed 60 Vbeta and 13 Jbeta primers. Sequenced by immunoSEQ multiplex PCR; TCRdb stores in-frame clones only, minus some. The sample carries about 140,000 clones, 75% to 85% recorded once. Sequences were obtained from PBMCs. The source is a man aged 50-59 years in good health and CMV-seronegative.

V gene TRBV7-9 combines with J gene TRBJ2-3; 7 nucleotides align to TRBD2. In germline, CDR1 is SEHNR, CDR2 FQNEAQ (reference sequence). The CDR3 spans 14 residues. V lost 5 bases, J lost 0 bases, and 2 bases stayed unmatched. CDR3 nucleotide sequence: TGTGCCAGCAGCAATAGCGGGAGCACAGATACGCAGTATTTT. It codes for CASSNSGSTDTQYF.

The rearrangement uses TRBV18 and TRBJ2-1; 8 positions agree with TRBD2. The CDR3 is 15 amino acids. Germline CDR1 reads KGHSH; CDR2 reads LQKENI. V lost 5 bases, J lost 7 bases, and 10 bases stayed unmatched. CDR3 loop: CASSTLGGRWNEQFF. The CDR3 DNA follows: TGTGCCAGCTCAACCCTTGGCGGGAGGTGGAATGAGCAGTTCTTC.

This clone has only a few counts. The chain has TRBV19 and TRBJ2-7; 7 bases align to TRBD1. Trimming at V came to 4 bases and at J to 2 bases, leaving 14 bases not matched to a gene. Germline V gene data show CDR1 as LNHDA and CDR2 as SQIVND (reference sequence). The CDR3 runs 17 residues. CDR3 residues: CASSTTSWTGKTYEQYF. The CDR3 region has the DNA TGTGCCAGTAGTACGACCTCGTGGACAGGAAAAACCTACGAGCAGTACTTC.

The rearrangement uses TRBV6-1 and TRBJ2-1; 11 bases are a match to TRBD1. The CDR3 length is 16 residues. Germline V gives CDR1 MNHNS, CDR2 SASEGT. Losses at the gene ends were 2 bases for V and 5 bases for J; bases not matched to a gene: 5. In DNA form, the CDR3 reads TGTGCCAGCAGTGAATTGGACAGGGGGCCACACAATGAGCAGTTCTTC. This translates into CASSELDRGPHNEQFF.

The chain employs TRBV9 and TRBJ2-7, with D tentatively TRBD2 (5 bases). V was clipped by 1 base and J by 0 bases, with 11 bases between them. The CDR3 totals 15 residues. Germline V gene data show CDR1 as SGDLS and CDR2 as YYNGEE. The chain's CDR3 is CASSVTPEASYEQYF. The CDR3 region has the DNA TGTGCCAGCAGCGTAACTCCGGAGGCCTCCTACGAGCAGTACTTC.

This chain links TRBV19 with TRBJ2-5, with TRBD2 as a possible D gene (7 bases). In germline, CDR1 is LNHDA, CDR2 SQIVND (reference sequence). Trimming removed 3 bases from V and 5 bases from J, with 22 bases in between. The CDR3 runs to 17 residues. The CDR3 loop is CASSMGGPGGLKETQYF. In DNA, the CDR3 is TGTGCCAGTAGTATGGGCGGCCCGGGGGGCCTTAAGGAGACCCAGTACTTC.

V and J are TRBV7-9 and TRBJ1-1; TRBD1 might be the D (6 bases). Trimming cost V 3 bases and J 11 bases, with 13 bases left between them. CDR1 and CDR2 (germline): SEHNR, FQNEAQ (reference sequence). This CDR3 region has 12 residues. The CDR3 nucleotides read TGTGCCAGCAGCTTGGGGGCCGAGCGGGCTTTCTTT. It encodes CASSLGAERAFF.

The V gene is TRBV30, the J gene TRBJ2-7; TRBD1 matches 9 bases. The V and J ends lost 5 bases and 9 bases, in that order; junction bases with no gene match: 11. This CDR3 is built from 13 residues. Germline-derived CDR1 and CDR2 are GTSNPN and SVGIG (reference sequence). The CDR3 region is CAWGGPDRGLQYF. The CDR3 DNA is TGTGCCTGGGGTGGTCCGGACAGGGGCTTGCAGTACTTC.

The V and J genes are TRBV30 and TRBJ1-1; the D is unclear. CDR1 is GTSNPN, CDR2 SVGIG, per germline (reference sequence). The V end lost 0 bases, the J end lost 1 base, and 9 bases lay between the germline ends. The CDR3 extends over 14 amino acids. The CDR3 spells CAWSVLESNTEAFF. In DNA form, the CDR3 reads TGTGCCTGGAGTGTACTGGAGTCGAACACTGAAGCTTTCTTT.

The chain uses TRBV6-5 and TRBJ2-1; TRBD2 might be the D (7 bases). V lost 8 bases and J 4 bases, leaving 12 bases between the germline ends. The CDR3 spans 13 residues. Germline V CDR1 and CDR2: MNHEY, SVGAGI. CDR3 loop: CASGGANYNEQFF. The CDR3 nucleotides read TGTGCCAGCGGGGGGGCAAATTACAATGAGCAGTTCTTC.

This chain uses TRBV7-9 with TRBJ1-5, with D maybe TRBD1 (5 bases). The CDR3 runs 18 residues. V gave up 4 bases and J gave up 7 bases, with 26 bases separating them. Germline lookup yields CDR1 SEHNR and CDR2 FQNEAQ (reference sequence). As DNA, the CDR3 is TGTGCCAGCAGCTCCGCGGGGGGACCGGGGAACGCAGGGCAGCCCCAGCATTTT. Translated: CASSSAGGPGNAGQPQHF. The full variable domain, in which reference TRBV7-9 and TRBJ1-5 provide the parts outside the CDR3, is DTGVSQNPRHKITKRGQNVTFRCDPISEHNRLYWYRQTLGQGPEFLTYFQNEAQLEKSRLLSDRFSAERPKGSFSTLEIQRTEQGDSAMYLCASSSAGGPGNAGQPQHFGDGTRLSIL.

The genes are TRBV5-1 and TRBJ2-7, with D unresolved. CDR1 is SGHRS and CDR2 is YFSETQ in the germline V gene. The CDR3 runs 14 residues. Deletions cut 5 bases from V and 0 bases from J, with 12 bases between. The DNA for the CDR3 is TGCGCCAGCAGGTTAGAGCCCTCCTCCTACGAGCAGTACTTC. Translated: CASRLEPSSYEQYF.

This clone was detected a few times. The chain couples TRBV4-2 to TRBJ1-2, with D perhaps matching TRBD1 (5 bases). CDR3 size: 18 residues. V lost 1 base, J lost 5 bases, and 23 bases lay in between. CDR1 is LGHNA and CDR2 is YNFKEQ in the germline V gene. CDR3 nucleotides: TGTGCCAGCAGCCAAGGGCCCCCTGGGGGGGTAACGGGTTATGGCTACACCTTC. Protein: CASSQGPPGGVTGYGYTF.

This chain uses TRBV5-6 with TRBJ2-7, with a tentative D call TRBD2 (5 bases). This CDR3 has 11 amino acids. Germline lookup yields CDR1 SGHDT and CDR2 YYEEEE. CDR3 residues: CASHYREEQYF. CDR3 in DNA: TGTGCTAGTCACTACCGGGAAGAGCAGTACTTC.

The CDR3 DNA is TGTGCCAGCAGTCCCACAGGGGCCCAATCCTACGAGCAGTACTTC. Its protein is CASSPTGAQSYEQYF. The chain carries TRBV6-6 and TRBJ2-7; TRBD1 matches 7 bases. The CDR3 runs 15 residues. Germline V CDR1 and CDR2: MNHNY, SVGAGI (reference sequence). Losses at the gene ends were 5 bases for V and 1 base for J; bases not matched to a gene: 8.

The rearrangement joins TRBV28 to TRBJ2-7, with TRBD2 identical over 8 bases. Per the germline V gene, CDR1 is MDHEN and CDR2 is SYDVKM. V was pared by 8 bases and J by 6 bases, with 18 bases of the junction left unmatched. The length of the CDR3 is 16 residues. The CDR3 sequence is CASRTPSGTRGGEQYF. The CDR3 DNA reads as TGTGCCAGCCGAACCCCTTCCGGGACTAGGGGGGGCGAGCAGTACTTC.

The chain links TRBV4-1 to TRBJ1-1; D may be TRBD1 (5 bases). Germline values: CDR1 MGHRA, CDR2 YSYEKL. There are 14 residues in the CDR3. Trimming removed 1 base from V and 3 bases from J, with 9 bases in between. The CDR3 loop reads CASSQAGVDTEAFF. The CDR3 coding sequence is TGCGCCAGCAGCCAAGCGGGGGTTGACACTGAAGCTTTCTTT.

The CDR3 sequence is CSATRMAQYF. CDR3 sequence (DNA): TGCAGTGCTACGAGGATGGCGCAGTATTTT. V is TRBV20-1 and J is TRBJ2-3; D remains ambiguous. Germline V lookup: CDR1 DFQATT, CDR2 SNEGSKA (reference sequence). Trimming shortened V by 4 bases and J by 10 bases, and 9 bases separated the two germline ends. There are 10 residues in the CDR3.

The J gene is TRBJ1-1, the V gene TRBV2; the D gene is possibly TRBD1 (6 bases). Looked up from germline, CDR1 is SNHLY and CDR2 is FYNNEI. Trimming took 4 bases from V and 12 from J, leaving 15 bases between them. The CDR3 sequence is 12 residues long. The CDR3 DNA reads TGTGCCAGCAGTGTGACAGGACGTCGGACTTTCTTT. Amino acid sequence: CASSVTGRRTFF.

The CDR3 region has the DNA TGTGCCAGCAGTAAACCACAGGGGCGGAATGAGCAGTTCTTC. It specifies CASSKPQGRNEQFF. V gene TRBV6-5 combines with J gene TRBJ2-1; 7 nucleotides line up with TRBD1. Unmatched junction bases numbered 8, after V lost 5 bases and J lost 7 bases. Germline V gives CDR1 MNHEY, CDR2 SVGAGI. This CDR3 region has 14 residues.